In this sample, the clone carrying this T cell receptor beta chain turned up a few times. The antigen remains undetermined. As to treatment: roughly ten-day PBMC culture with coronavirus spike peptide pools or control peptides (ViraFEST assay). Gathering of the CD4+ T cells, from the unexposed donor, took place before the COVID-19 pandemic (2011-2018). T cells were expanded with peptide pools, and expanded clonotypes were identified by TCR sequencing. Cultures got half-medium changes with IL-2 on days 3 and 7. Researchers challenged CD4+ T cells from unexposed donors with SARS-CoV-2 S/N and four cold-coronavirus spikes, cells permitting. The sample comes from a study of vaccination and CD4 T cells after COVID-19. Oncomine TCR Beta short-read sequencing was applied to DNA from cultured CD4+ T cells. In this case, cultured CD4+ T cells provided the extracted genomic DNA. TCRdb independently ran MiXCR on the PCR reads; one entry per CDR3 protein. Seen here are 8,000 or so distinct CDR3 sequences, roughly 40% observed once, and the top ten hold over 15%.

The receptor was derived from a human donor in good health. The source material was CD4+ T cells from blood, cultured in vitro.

CDR3 sequence (DNA): TGCGCCAGCAGCTTGGGAGGAGCAGATACGCAGTATTTT. This sequence encodes CASSLGGADTQYF. The chain recombines TRBV5-1 with TRBJ2-3, with D uncertain. Trimming stripped 0 bases from V and 4 bases from J, with 6 bases between. This CDR3 is built from 13 residues. Germline lookup yields CDR1 SGHRS and CDR2 YFSETQ.